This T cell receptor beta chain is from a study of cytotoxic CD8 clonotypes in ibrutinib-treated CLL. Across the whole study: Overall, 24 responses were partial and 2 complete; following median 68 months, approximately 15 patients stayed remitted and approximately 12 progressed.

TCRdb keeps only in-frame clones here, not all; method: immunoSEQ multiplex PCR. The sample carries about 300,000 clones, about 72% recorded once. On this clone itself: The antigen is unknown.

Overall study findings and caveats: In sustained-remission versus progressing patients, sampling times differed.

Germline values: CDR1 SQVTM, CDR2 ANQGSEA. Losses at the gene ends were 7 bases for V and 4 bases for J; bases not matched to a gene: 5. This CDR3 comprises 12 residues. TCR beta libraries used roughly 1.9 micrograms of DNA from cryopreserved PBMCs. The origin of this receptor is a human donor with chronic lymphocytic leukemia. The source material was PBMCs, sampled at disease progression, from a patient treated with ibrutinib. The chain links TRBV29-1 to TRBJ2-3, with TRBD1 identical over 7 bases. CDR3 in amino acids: CSGRGGADTQYF. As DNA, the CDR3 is TGCAGCGGGAGAGGGGGCGCAGATACGCAGTATTTT.